Following are 29 T cell receptor beta chains from one sample sequenced in a study of cytomegalovirus exposure and HLA in healthy donors (dated by TCRdb to 2016 to 2017). Libraries were built with the immunoSEQ multiplex PCR assay. For the multiplex PCR, a mixture combining 60 forward primers for TCR Vbeta segments and 13 reverse primers for TCR Jbeta segments was used. TCRdb took over this immuneACCESS table, retaining in-frame rearrangements with V and J assigned. Such tables are incomplete; in checked studies, under half of the missing clones stem from an unresolved V gene, and the remainder is unexplained. The sample table lists about 180,000 clones, 84% of them with a count of one. Of the sample, about 1.3% is held by the ten largest clones. The sample taken for sequencing was PBMCs. These receptor sequences come from a girl aged 2 to 10 in good health and CMV-seropositive.

The J gene is TRBJ2-5, the V gene TRBV11-3, with D perhaps TRBD2 (6 bases). The CDR3 consists of 12 residues. V lost 6 bases to trimming and J lost 3 bases, with 8 bases between them. CDR1 is SGHNT and CDR2 is YENEEA in the germline V gene. The CDR3, as DNA: TGTGCCAGCAGAAGACTAGAAGAGACCCAGTACTTC. Translating gives CASRRLEETQYF. Filled out from reference TRBV11-3 and TRBJ2-5, the complete variable domain reads EAGVVQSPRYKIIEKKQPVAFWCNPISGHNTLYWYLQNLGQGPELLIRYENEEAVDDSQLPKDRFSAERLKGVDSTLKIQPAELGDSAVYLCASRRLEETQYFGPGTRLLVL.

The CDR3 here is CASSTQGGEDYTF. CDR3 nucleotide sequence: TGTGCCAGCAGCACGCAGGGGGGAGAGGACTACACCTTC. The V gene is TRBV27, the J gene TRBJ1-2, with 7 bases matching TRBD1. This CDR3 contains 13 residues. The V segment lost 6 bases and the J segment 10 bases; nucleotides outside the gene matches: 11. Germline V gives CDR1 MNHEY, CDR2 SMNVEV (reference sequence).

This rearrangement joins TRBV10-3 to TRBJ2-5; no clear D gene. The CDR3 has 13 residues. Trimming left V 6 bases short and J 1 base short, with 9 bases between. Germline CDR1 is ENHRY and CDR2 is SYGVKD. CDR3 region: CAIRPPGQETQYF. The CDR3 DNA sequence: TGTGCCATCAGACCCCCAGGCCAAGAGACCCAGTACTTC.

As for this clone: The junction departs from germline at one end; a sequencing error may be responsible. This CDR3 is CASSPFRQGGTQYF. The CDR3, as DNA: TGTGCTAGCAGCCCTTTCCGACAGGGCGGGACCCAGTACTTC. The chain has TRBV7-7 and TRBJ2-5; 7 nucleotides align to TRBD1. Germline V gives CDR1 SSHAT, CDR2 FNYEAQ (reference sequence). The CDR3 totals 14 residues. Filled out from reference TRBV7-7 and TRBJ2-5, the complete variable domain reads GAGVSQSPRYKVTKRGQDVTLRCDPISSHATLYWYQQALGQGPEFLTYFNYEAQPDKSGLPSDRFSAERPEGSISTLTIQRTEQRDSAMYRCASSPFRQGGTQYFGPGTRLLVL.

V gene TRBV7-6 combines with J gene TRBJ2-5, with 7 bases identical to TRBD2. Germline-derived CDR1 and CDR2 are SGHVS and FNYEAQ. The J segment lost 5 bases and the V segment lost 4 bases, leaving 7 bases of the junction unmatched. The CDR3 is made up of 14 amino acids. The CDR3 bases are TGTGCCAGCAGCTCCTGGGGACTACGGGAGACCCAGTACTTC. It is translated as CASSSWGLRETQYF.

The chain has TRBV30 and TRBJ1-5; possibly TRBD1 for D (6 bases). In germline, CDR1 is GTSNPN, CDR2 SVGIG (reference sequence). This CDR3 is built from 13 residues. V was shortened by 5 bases and J by 2 bases, with 10 bases between the two germline ends. The CDR3 here is CAWGTRGNQPQHF. The CDR3 DNA reads TGTGCCTGGGGGACACGGGGCAATCAGCCCCAGCATTTT.

CDR3 in amino acids: CASSLEQGYYGYTF. The DNA of the CDR3 is TGCGCCAGCAGCTTGGAACAGGGGTACTATGGCTACACCTTC. The chain is built from TRBV5-1 and TRBJ1-2, with 7 bases lining up with TRBD1. V lost 0 bases, J lost 3 bases, and 2 bases stayed unmatched. Germline assignment: CDR1 SGHRS and CDR2 YFSETQ. The CDR3 contains 14 residues.

This chain joins TRBV4-1 and TRBJ2-4, with no clear D. CDR3 size: 17 residues. Germline V gene data show CDR1 as MGHRA and CDR2 as YSYEKL. V lost 4 bases and J 6 bases, leaving 22 bases between the germline ends. The CDR3 sequence: CASSPFSGTQPVNIQYF. Written as DNA, the CDR3 is TGCGCCAGCAGCCCTTTTTCAGGTACCCAACCGGTAAACATTCAGTACTTC.

This clone was observed a single time. The chain carries TRBV14 and TRBJ2-1; D possibly corresponds to TRBD1 (5 bases). Germline CDR1 SGHDN, CDR2 FVKESK. This CDR3 is 15 amino acids long. The V and J ends lost 3 bases and 3 bases respectively, with 12 bases between them. Here the CDR3 reads CASSHQGALYNEQFF. The CDR3 nucleotides read TGTGCCAGCAGCCACCAGGGTGCCCTCTACAATGAGCAGTTCTTC.

The rearrangement links TRBV5-6 to TRBJ1-2; 7 bases are shared with TRBD1. Germline loops: CDR1 SGHDT, CDR2 YYEEEE. Germline trimming cut 9 bases from V and 5 bases from J; bases unmatched to any gene: 10. This CDR3 comprises 13 residues. The CDR3 DNA reads TGTGCCACCTATTTACAGGGGACTTATGGCTACACCTTC. Amino acids: CATYLQGTYGYTF.

The genes are TRBV28 and TRBJ1-5; the D gene is possibly TRBD1 (5 bases). Trimming took 3 bases from V and 0 from J, leaving 6 bases between them. The CDR3 sequence is 14 residues long. Per germline, CDR1 MDHEN and CDR2 SYDVKM. The CDR3 sequence: CASSLTVSNQPQHF. CDR3 in DNA: TGTGCCAGCAGTTTGACAGTTAGCAATCAGCCCCAGCATTTT.

This chain connects TRBV6-5 to TRBJ2-7, with 9 nucleotides matching TRBD2. The J segment lost 0 bases and the V segment lost 6 bases, leaving 6 bases of the junction unmatched. The germline V gene encodes CDR1 MNHEY and CDR2 SVGAGI. This CDR3 has 15 amino acids. CDR3 sequence reads: CASRISGGSSYEQYF. The DNA for the CDR3 is TGTGCCAGCAGAATTAGCGGGGGAAGCTCCTACGAGCAGTACTTC.

Only one count was recorded for this clone. This chain joins TRBV5-8 and TRBJ1-1; D may be TRBD1 (5 bases). This CDR3 has 14 residues. Germline V gene data show CDR1 as SGHTS and CDR2 as YDEGEE. The ends were cut back, 4 bases at V and 7 bases at J, with 17 bases in the middle. As DNA, the CDR3 is TGTGCCAGCAGCGTGAGGAGACGGGGGGGTGAAGCTTTCTTT. This codes for CASSVRRRGGEAFF.

The rearrangement joins TRBV5-4 to TRBJ2-5; TRBD2 agrees at 10 bases. J was trimmed by 2 bases and V by 1 base; bases with no gene match: 2. CDR1 SGHNT and CDR2 YYREEE come from the germline V gene (reference sequence). The CDR3 runs to 15 residues. The CDR3 spells CASSLTSGAQETQYF. The CDR3, as DNA: TGTGCCAGCAGCTTGACTAGCGGGGCTCAAGAGACCCAGTACTTC.

This sequence joins TRBV19 and TRBJ2-3; D remains ambiguous. CDR3 length: 14 residues. CDR1 is LNHDA, CDR2 SQIVND, per germline (reference sequence). Trimming removed 3 bases at V and 1 base at J, with 8 bases between. CDR3 DNA: TGTGCCAGTAGTATTCCCGGTGGCACAGATACGCAGTATTTT. It codes for CASSIPGGTDTQYF.

The CDR3 reads CASSPEAYEQYF. CDR3 coding DNA: TGTGCCAGCAGCCCGGAGGCCTACGAGCAGTACTTC. The V and J genes are TRBV5-5 and TRBJ2-7; TRBD2 is a possible D gene (5 bases). V lost 4 bases and J 2 bases, leaving 7 bases between the germline ends. Germline CDR1 is SGHKS and CDR2 is YYEKEE (reference sequence). There are 12 residues in the CDR3.

A word on this clone: One end of the junction varies from germline; a read error may be responsible. The J gene is TRBJ2-7, the V gene TRBV14; weak D call: TRBD1 (5 bases). The germline CDR1 and CDR2 sequences are SGHDN and FVKESK. CDR3 length: 13 amino acids. The CDR3 loop reads CASSQAQVGEKDF. As DNA, the CDR3 is TGTGCCAGCAGCCAAGCACAGGTGGGCGAGAAGGACTTC.

This clone has a single count. V usage is TRBV14 and J usage is TRBJ1-3, with TRBD1 matching over 7 bases. CDR3 size: 14 residues. The germline V gene has CDR1 SGHDN and CDR2 FVKESK. Trimming at V came to 5 bases and at J to 15 bases, leaving 16 bases not matched to a gene. The CDR3, as DNA: TGTGCCAGCAGCTCCCGGGACAGTCCGCTCTCTCGATATTTT. It encodes CASSSRDSPLSRYF. The whole variable domain, remainder taken from reference TRBV14 and TRBJ1-3, is EAGVTQFPSHSVIEKGQTVTLRCDPISGHDNLYWYRRVMGKEIKFLLHFVKESKQDESGMPNNRFLAERTGGTYSTLKVQPAELEDSGVYFCASSSRDSPLSRYFGEGSWLTVV.

J is TRBJ2-2 and V is TRBV14, with no clear D. V dropped 0 bases and J dropped 5 bases, with 4 bases sitting between them. Germline loops: CDR1 SGHDN, CDR2 FVKESK. There are 13 residues in the CDR3. Here the CDR3 reads CASSQESTGELFF. The CDR3 DNA is TGTGCCAGCAGCCAAGAGAGTACCGGGGAGCTGTTTTTT.

This chain links TRBV5-6 with TRBJ2-7; D not certain. The CDR3 sequence is 12 residues long. V gave up 4 bases and J gave up 4 bases, with 9 bases separating them. Germline V lookup: CDR1 SGHDT, CDR2 YYEEEE. In nucleotides, the CDR3 is TGTGCCAGCAGCCGAGACTTGTACGAGCAGTACTTC. Its translation is CASSRDLYEQYF.

This chain joins TRBV11-3 and TRBJ2-1; 8 nucleotides match TRBD2. The V gene end was trimmed by 0 bases and the J gene end by 5 bases; junction bases not matched to a gene: 6. The CDR3 is 16 amino acids. CDR1 and CDR2 from the germline V gene are SGHNT and YENEEA. CDR3 nucleotide sequence: TGTGCCAGCAGCTTAGATTTTGGGACTAGGAACAATGAGCAGTTCTTC. Encoded protein: CASSLDFGTRNNEQFF.

This clone showed up just once. V is TRBV6-5 and J is TRBJ2-7, with 7 positions matching TRBD1. Trimming cost V 7 bases and J 3 bases; bases outside gene matches: 12. This CDR3 comprises 15 residues. Germline assignment: CDR1 MNHEY and CDR2 SVGAGI. The CDR3 loop reads CASKQWDRPVYEQYF. The CDR3 DNA is TGTGCCAGCAAGCAGTGGGACAGACCCGTCTACGAGCAGTACTTC.

V and J are TRBV25-1 and TRBJ1-6; D gene unclear. The V gene's germline CDR1 is MGHDK and CDR2 SYGVNS. The CDR3 spans 14 residues. V lost 5 bases, J lost 7 bases, and 12 bases lay in between. The DNA for the CDR3 is TGTGCCAGCAGTCCGGGTTCCCCAAATTCACCCCTCCACTTT. Translating gives CASSPGSPNSPLHF.

This chain links TRBV5-8 with TRBJ2-7; tentative D call: TRBD1 (5 bases). The CDR3 has 14 residues. Germline values: CDR1 SGHTS, CDR2 YDEGEE. V was clipped by 3 bases and J by 4 bases, with 14 bases between them. The CDR3, as DNA: TGTGCCAGCAGCTCCGAGACAGACGCTTACGAGCAGTACTTC. This codes for CASSSETDAYEQYF.

This clone is a singleton in its sample. The chain carries TRBV7-2 and TRBJ2-7; TRBD2 agrees at 9 bases. Germline V lookup: CDR1 SGHTA, CDR2 FQGNSA. The CDR3 loop spans 13 amino acids. V dropped 2 bases and J dropped 4; count of bases not matched to a gene: 0. Here the CDR3 DNA reads TGTGCCAGCAGCTTACTAGCGGGGTACGAGCAGTACTTC. It yields the protein CASSLLAGYEQYF.

This sequence joins TRBV5-1 and TRBJ2-1; 12 nucleotides agree with TRBD2. The CDR3 covers 18 residues. Germline V CDR1 and CDR2: SGHRS, YFSETQ. V was pared by 0 bases and J by 5 bases, with 9 bases of the junction left unmatched. CDR3 in DNA: TGCGCCAGCAGCTTGGGTCTAGCGGGGGGGCCTTCTGACAATGAGCAGTTCTTC. It translates to CASSLGLAGGPSDNEQFF.

The chain links TRBV21-1 to TRBJ1-5; TRBD1 was called by the table and not checked on the DNA. TRBV21-1 is designated a pseudogene. The CDR3 extends over 16 amino acids. The chain's CDR3 is CASSKGQNYSNQPQHF. The CDR3 region has the DNA TGTGCCAGCAGCAAAGGACAGAATTATAGCAATCAGCCCCAGCATTTT.

Remarks on this clone: Other DNA sequences in this sample translate to the same CDR3. The chain joins TRBV5-1 to TRBJ2-5; no clear D. Germline V lookup: CDR1 SGHRS, CDR2 YFSETQ. V was pared by 4 bases and J by 4 bases, with 5 bases between. CDR3 size: 11 residues. DNA for the CDR3: TGCGCCAGCAGCCTGTCAGAGACCCAGTACTTC. This translates into CASSLSETQYF.

This clone was recorded only once. V usage is TRBV28 and J usage is TRBJ2-7, with 10 bases matching TRBD2. Germline trimming cut 4 bases from V and 1 base from J; bases unmatched to any gene: 13. The CDR3 consists of 18 residues. Germline CDR1 is MDHEN and CDR2 is SYDVKM. CDR3 residues: CASSYFGLAGVFSYEQYF. The CDR3 bases are TGTGCCAGCAGTTACTTTGGGCTAGCGGGAGTCTTTTCCTACGAGCAGTACTTC.